The TCR beta chain under discussion was sequenced for a study of T cells in Graves' hyperthyroidism and ophthalmopathy. This CDR3 is 15 amino acids long. Germline CDR1 is KGHDR and CDR2 is SFDVKD. Deletions cut 5 bases from V and 6 bases from J, with 18 bases between. RNA transcripts were the template for amplifying TCR beta CDR3 regions. An initial round of RT-PCR targeting the TCR CDR3 relied on the HTBI primer set. In TCRdb, the multiplex PCR reads were re-called with MiXCR into one record per CDR3 protein. Of about 700,000 distinct CDR3 sequences in the sample, 45% were seen once. Diagnoses rested on clinical symptoms, serum thyroxine and TRAb, thyroid ultrasound and orbital computed tomography. This clonotype was found once.

Material: peripheral blood or thyroid tissue (not recorded which). This sequence joins TRBV24-1 and TRBJ1-2; tentatively, D is TRBD1 (5 bases). The source is an adult man with Graves' disease, either hyperthyroidism or ophthalmopathy (not recorded which). The chain's CDR3 is CATSARDRPGNGYTF. CDR3 coding DNA: TGTGCCACCAGTGCTAGAGATCGGCCAGGGAATGGCTACACCTTC.